This is a list of T cell receptor beta chains from one sample in a study of cytomegalovirus exposure and HLA in healthy donors. Some clones are missing from TCRdb's copy, which holds only in-frame ones; the method was immunoSEQ multiplex PCR. The table lists roughly 200,000 clones, roughly 74% of them singletons. Sequencing was performed on PBMCs. Receptor source: a woman aged 25 to 39 in good health and CMV-seropositive. The CDR3 runs from the conserved cysteine through the conserved F or W. The D gene is left open where the match is weak. Only some rows state a clone size, as once, few, many or a class for expanded clones.

v_call: TRBV29-1
clone_size: -
j_call: TRBJ2-1
d_call: TRBD2
cdr3_aa: CSAPLGLAGVGSYNEQFF
cdr3_nt: TGCAGCGCCCCACTGGGACTAGCGGGAGTAGGATCCTACAATGAGCAGTTCTTC

v_call: TRBV25-1
clone_size: -
j_call: TRBJ2-1
d_call: -
cdr3_aa: CASSDSLANEQFF
cdr3_nt: TGTGCCAGCAGCGACAGTTTGGCCAATGAGCAGTTCTTC

v_call: TRBV7-2
clone_size: few
j_call: TRBJ2-2
d_call: -
cdr3_aa: CASSLLANTGELFF
cdr3_nt: TGTGCCAGCAGCTTATTAGCGAACACCGGGGAGCTGTTTTTT

v_call: TRBV7-9
clone_size: once
j_call: TRBJ2-7
d_call: -
cdr3_aa: CASSSRDSYEQYF
cdr3_nt: TGTGCCAGCAGCTCCCGGGACTCCTACGAGCAGTACTTC

v_call: TRBV6-5
clone_size: -
j_call: TRBJ2-7
d_call: TRBD1
cdr3_aa: CASSSGQGIRYEQYF
cdr3_nt: TGTGCCAGCAGCTCGGGACAGGGGATAAGGTACGAGCAGTACTTC

v_call: TRBV25-1
clone_size: few
j_call: TRBJ2-7
d_call: -
cdr3_aa: CASSRDTFYEQYF
cdr3_nt: TGTGCCAGCAGTCGCGACACCTTCTACGAGCAGTACTTC

v_call: TRBV4-1
clone_size: few
j_call: TRBJ2-7
d_call: -
cdr3_aa: CASSQETDTSYEQYF
cdr3_nt: TGCGCCAGCAGCCAAGAAACCGACACCTCCTACGAGCAGTACTTC

v_call: TRBV7-2
clone_size: -
j_call: TRBJ2-3
d_call: -
cdr3_aa: CASSLSTGDTQYF
cdr3_nt: TGTGCCAGCAGCTTAAGTACCGGAGATACGCAGTATTTT

v_call: TRBV7-9
clone_size: -
j_call: TRBJ2-7
d_call: TRBD2
cdr3_aa: CASSLLAGGPKEQYF
cdr3_nt: TGTGCCAGCAGCTTACTAGCGGGAGGGCCAAAAGAGCAGTACTTC

v_call: TRBV5-3
clone_size: -
j_call: TRBJ2-2
d_call: TRBD1
cdr3_aa: CARSLAGQENTGELFF
cdr3_nt: TGTGCCAGAAGCTTGGCCGGACAGGAGAACACCGGGGAGCTGTTTTTT

v_call: TRBV7-2
clone_size: few
j_call: TRBJ2-1
d_call: TRBD2
cdr3_aa: CASSLRGGGGGTEQFF
cdr3_nt: TGTGCCAGCAGCTTAAGGGGTGGTGGCGGGGGTACTGAGCAGTTCTTC

v_call: TRBV28
clone_size: -
j_call: TRBJ2-5
d_call: TRBD2
cdr3_aa: CASSLPTGTSSQAETQYF
cdr3_nt: TGTGCCAGCAGTTTACCGACCGGGACTAGCTCCCAGGCGGAGACCCAGTACTTC

v_call: TRBV2
clone_size: -
j_call: TRBJ2-7
d_call: TRBD1
cdr3_aa: CASRRDRGEQYF
cdr3_nt: TGTGCCAGCAGGAGGGACAGGGGCGAGCAGTACTTC

v_call: TRBV11-3
clone_size: -
j_call: TRBJ2-7
d_call: TRBD1
cdr3_aa: CASSSDRGSSEQYF
cdr3_nt: TGTGCCAGCAGTTCGGACAGGGGATCAAGCGAGCAGTACTTC

v_call: TRBV5-6
clone_size: -
j_call: TRBJ1-2
d_call: TRBD1
cdr3_aa: CASSFGTGGGYTF
cdr3_nt: TGTGCCAGCAGCTTCGGGACAGGAGGTGGCTACACCTTC

v_call: TRBV5-1
clone_size: -
j_call: TRBJ1-1
d_call: -
cdr3_aa: CASSLAGTLGNTEAFF
cdr3_nt: TGCGCCAGCAGCTTAGCCGGGACATTGGGAAACACTGAAGCTTTCTTT

v_call: TRBV2
clone_size: -
j_call: TRBJ2-5
d_call: TRBD1
cdr3_aa: CASRRGTGYQETQYF
cdr3_nt: TGTGCCAGCAGGAGGGGGACAGGGTACCAAGAGACCCAGTACTTC

v_call: TRBV19
clone_size: -
j_call: TRBJ1-5
d_call: -
cdr3_aa: CASSIGAGRQPQHF
cdr3_nt: TGTGCCAGTAGTATAGGGGCAGGTCGTCAGCCCCAGCATTTT

v_call: TRBV13
clone_size: -
j_call: TRBJ2-4
d_call: -
cdr3_aa: CASSLGGFRGRPQAKNIQYF
cdr3_nt: TGTGCCAGCAGCTTAGGCGGGTTTAGGGGCCGCCCGCAAGCCAAAAACATTCAGTACTTC

v_call: TRBV30
clone_size: -
j_call: TRBJ1-2
d_call: -
cdr3_aa: CAWSPGYGYTF
cdr3_nt: TGTGCCTGGAGTCCCGGGTATGGCTACACCTTC